Following are 5 T cell receptor beta chains from one sample sequenced in a study of cytomegalovirus exposure and HLA in healthy donors. The protocol was immunoSEQ multiplex PCR, while the TCRdb copy is restricted to in-frame clones and leaves out a portion. The top ten hold about 0.85% of the sample, which has 260,000 or so clones, roughly 88% seen once. Sequenced sample: PBMCs. These receptor sequences come from a young woman in good health and CMV-seronegative.

The chain has TRBV30 and TRBJ2-1; 10 nucleotides match TRBD2. Germline CDR1 reads GTSNPN; CDR2 reads SVGIG (reference sequence). Trimming at V came to 5 bases and at J to 7 bases, leaving 11 bases not matched to a gene. The CDR3 has 15 amino acids. The CDR3 loop reads CAWQPPSGSYNEQFF. DNA for the CDR3: TGTGCCTGGCAACCCCCTAGCGGGAGTTATAATGAGCAGTTCTTC. Full variable domain (outside the CDR3, taken from reference TRBV30 and TRBJ2-1): SQTIHQWPATLVQPVGSPLSLECTVEGTSNPNLYWYRQAAGRGLQLLFYSVGIGQISSEVPQNLSASRPQDRQFILSSKKLLLSDSGFYLCAWQPPSGSYNEQFFGPGTRLTVL.

The chain employs TRBV28 and TRBJ1-1; no definite D call. Germline-derived CDR1 and CDR2 are MDHEN and SYDVKM. This CDR3 has 12 amino acids. Trimming pared 4 bases from V and 1 base from J, leaving 4 bases between. CDR3 sequence reads: CASSSGNTEAFF. The DNA of the CDR3 is TGTGCCAGCAGTTCGGGGAACACTGAAGCTTTCTTT.

The rearrangement links TRBV2 to TRBJ2-7; D may be TRBD1 (6 bases). Trimming left V 10 bases short and J 5 bases short, with 12 bases between. The germline gives CDR1 SNHLY, CDR2 FYNNEI. The CDR3 runs to 11 residues. For the CDR3, the DNA is TGTGCCACACAGGGTGGGCACGAGCAGTACTTC. Translation gives CATQGGHEQYF.

Only a few counts were recorded for this clone. The V and J genes are TRBV25-1 and TRBJ2-7, with D maybe TRBD1 (6 bases). There are 12 residues in the CDR3. Trimming stripped 6 bases from V and 4 bases from J, with 10 bases between. CDR1 is MGHDK and CDR2 is SYGVNS in the germline V gene. DNA for the CDR3: TGTGCCAGCAGCGGCACAGGGTACGAGCAGTACTTC. It is translated as CASSGTGYEQYF.

V and J are TRBV27 and TRBJ2-1; D possibly corresponds to TRBD2 (6 bases). Trimming took 3 bases from V and 10 from J, leaving 13 bases between them. The CDR3 sequence is 13 residues long. In germline, CDR1 is MNHEY, CDR2 SMNVEV (reference sequence). Here the CDR3 reads CASSFAQGGEQFF. The CDR3 DNA reads TGTGCCAGCAGTTTCGCCCAGGGAGGCGAGCAGTTCTTC.